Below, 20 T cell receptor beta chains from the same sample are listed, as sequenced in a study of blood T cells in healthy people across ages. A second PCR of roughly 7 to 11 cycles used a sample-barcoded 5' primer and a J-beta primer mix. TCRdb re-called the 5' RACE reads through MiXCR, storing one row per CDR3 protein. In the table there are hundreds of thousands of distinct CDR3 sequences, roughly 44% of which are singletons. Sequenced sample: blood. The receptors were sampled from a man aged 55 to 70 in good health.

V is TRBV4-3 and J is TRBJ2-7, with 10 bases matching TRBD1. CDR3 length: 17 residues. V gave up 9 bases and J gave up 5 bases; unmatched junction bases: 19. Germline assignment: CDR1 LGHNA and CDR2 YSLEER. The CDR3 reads CASSTSSPGQGINEQYF. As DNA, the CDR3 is TGCGCCAGTAGCACCTCGAGCCCGGGACAGGGGATTAACGAGCAGTACTTC.

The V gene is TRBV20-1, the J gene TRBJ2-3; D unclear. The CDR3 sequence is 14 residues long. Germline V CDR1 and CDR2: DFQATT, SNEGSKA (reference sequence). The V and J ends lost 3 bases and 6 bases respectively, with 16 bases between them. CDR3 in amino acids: CSASDLQVRDTQYF. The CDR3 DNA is TGCAGTGCTAGTGATCTCCAGGTCCGGGATACGCAGTATTTT.

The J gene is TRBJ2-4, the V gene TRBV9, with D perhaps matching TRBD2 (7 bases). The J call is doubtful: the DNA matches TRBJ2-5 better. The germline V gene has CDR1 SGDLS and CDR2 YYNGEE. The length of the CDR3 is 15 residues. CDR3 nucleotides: TGTGCCAGCAGCCCCCAAGGGGGGGAATCAGAGACCCAGTACTTC. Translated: CASSPQGGESETQYF.

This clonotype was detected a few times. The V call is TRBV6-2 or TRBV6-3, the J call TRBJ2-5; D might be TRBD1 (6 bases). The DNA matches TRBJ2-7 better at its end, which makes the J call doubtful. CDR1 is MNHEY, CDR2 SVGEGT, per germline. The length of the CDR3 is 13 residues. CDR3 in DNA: TGTGCCAGCAGTTACCAGTCAGGGGTCGAGCAGTACTTC. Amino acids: CASSYQSGVEQYF.

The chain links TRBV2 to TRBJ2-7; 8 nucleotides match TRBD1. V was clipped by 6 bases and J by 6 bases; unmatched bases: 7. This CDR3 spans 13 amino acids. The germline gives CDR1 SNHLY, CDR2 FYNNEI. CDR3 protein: CASRDGQGGEQYF. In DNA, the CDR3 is TGTGCCAGCAGAGATGGACAGGGCGGCGAGCAGTACTTC.

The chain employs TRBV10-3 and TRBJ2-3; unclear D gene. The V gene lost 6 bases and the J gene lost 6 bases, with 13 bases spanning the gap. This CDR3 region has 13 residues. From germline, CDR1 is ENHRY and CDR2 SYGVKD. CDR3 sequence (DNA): TGTGCCATCAGGCCCCGCGTCACGGATACGCAGTATTTT. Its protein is CAIRPRVTDTQYF.

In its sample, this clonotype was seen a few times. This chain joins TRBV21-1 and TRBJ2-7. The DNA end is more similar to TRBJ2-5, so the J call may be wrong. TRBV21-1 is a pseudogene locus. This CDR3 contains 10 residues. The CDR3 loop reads CASITETQYF. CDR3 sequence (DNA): TGTGCCAGCATCACGGAGACCCAGTACTTC.

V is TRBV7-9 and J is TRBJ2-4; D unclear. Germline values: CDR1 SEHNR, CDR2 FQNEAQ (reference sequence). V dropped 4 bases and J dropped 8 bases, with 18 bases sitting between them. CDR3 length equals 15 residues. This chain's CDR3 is CASSSVLDPWDIQYF. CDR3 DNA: TGTGCCAGCAGCTCGGTACTTGATCCTTGGGACATTCAGTACTTC.

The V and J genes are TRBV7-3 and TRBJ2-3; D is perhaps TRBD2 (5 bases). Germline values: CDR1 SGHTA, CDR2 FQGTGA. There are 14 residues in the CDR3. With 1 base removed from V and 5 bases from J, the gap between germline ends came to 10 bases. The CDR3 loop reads CASSLRSGRDTQYF. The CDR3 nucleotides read TGTGCCAGCAGCTTAAGGTCGGGGAGAGATACGCAGTATTTT.

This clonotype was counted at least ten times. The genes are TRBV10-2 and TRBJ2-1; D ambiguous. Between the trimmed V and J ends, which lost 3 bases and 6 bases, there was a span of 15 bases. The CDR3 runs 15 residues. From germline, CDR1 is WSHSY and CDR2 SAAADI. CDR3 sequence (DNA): TGCGCCAGCAGTGATGTCGGCCAGCTTCCCAATGAGCAGTTCTTC. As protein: CASSDVGQLPNEQFF.

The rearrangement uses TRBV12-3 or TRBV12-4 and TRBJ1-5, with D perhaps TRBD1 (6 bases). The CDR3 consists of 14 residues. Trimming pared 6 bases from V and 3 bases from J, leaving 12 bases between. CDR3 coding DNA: TGTGCCAGCAGACCGGACAGCCTCAATCAGCCCCAGCATTTT. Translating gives CASRPDSLNQPQHF.

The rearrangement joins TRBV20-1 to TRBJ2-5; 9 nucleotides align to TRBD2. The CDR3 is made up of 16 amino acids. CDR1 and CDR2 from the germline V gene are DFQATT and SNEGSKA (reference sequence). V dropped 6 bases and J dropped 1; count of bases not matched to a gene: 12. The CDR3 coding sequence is TGCAGTGCCCGTAACCGAGCGGGGGGCCTCCAAGAGACCCAGTACTTC. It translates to CSARNRAGGLQETQYF.

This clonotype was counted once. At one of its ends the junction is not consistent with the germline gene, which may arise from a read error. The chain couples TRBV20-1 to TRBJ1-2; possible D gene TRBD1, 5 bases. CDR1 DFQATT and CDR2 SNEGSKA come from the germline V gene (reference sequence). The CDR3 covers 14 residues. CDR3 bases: TGCAGTGCTAGAGAGCAAGGGACCACCTATGGCCACACCTTC. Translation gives CSAREQGTTYGHTF.

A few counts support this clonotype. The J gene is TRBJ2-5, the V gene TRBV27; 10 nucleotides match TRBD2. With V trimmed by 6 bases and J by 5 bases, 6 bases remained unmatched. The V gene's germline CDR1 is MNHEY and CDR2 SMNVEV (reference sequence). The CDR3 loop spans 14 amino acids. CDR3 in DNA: TGTGCCAGCAGAGTAGCGGGGGGTTCTGAGACCCAGTACTTC. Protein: CASRVAGGSETQYF.

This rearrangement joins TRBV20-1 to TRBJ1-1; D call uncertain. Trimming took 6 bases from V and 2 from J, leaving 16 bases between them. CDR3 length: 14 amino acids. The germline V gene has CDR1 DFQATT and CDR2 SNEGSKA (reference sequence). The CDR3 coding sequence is TGCAGTGCGGAACCGGGTCCCCCCAACACTGAAGCTTTCTTT. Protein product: CSAEPGPPNTEAFF.

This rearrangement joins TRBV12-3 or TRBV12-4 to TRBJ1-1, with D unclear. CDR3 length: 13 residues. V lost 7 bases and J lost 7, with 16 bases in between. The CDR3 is CASMLSGAFEAFF. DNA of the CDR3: TGTGCCAGCATGCTCTCTGGAGCCTTTGAAGCTTTCTTT.

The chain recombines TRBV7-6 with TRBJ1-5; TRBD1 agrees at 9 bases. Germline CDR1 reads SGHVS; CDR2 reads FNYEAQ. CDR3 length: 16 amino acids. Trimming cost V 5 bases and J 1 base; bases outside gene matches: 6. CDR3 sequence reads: CASSEGTGSSNQPQHF. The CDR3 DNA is TGTGCCAGCAGCGAAGGGACAGGGTCCAGCAATCAGCCCCAGCATTTT.

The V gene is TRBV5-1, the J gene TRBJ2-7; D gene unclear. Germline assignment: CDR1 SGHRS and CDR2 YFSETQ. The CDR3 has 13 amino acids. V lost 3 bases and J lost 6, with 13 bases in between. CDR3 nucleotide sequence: TGCGCCAGCAGCTCCGACTTCTACGTCGAGCAGTACTTC. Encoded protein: CASSSDFYVEQYF.

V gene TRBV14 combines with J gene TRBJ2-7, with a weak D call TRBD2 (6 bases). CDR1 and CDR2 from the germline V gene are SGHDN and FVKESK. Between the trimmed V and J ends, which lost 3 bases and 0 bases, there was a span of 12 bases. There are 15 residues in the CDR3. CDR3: CASSHLRAGSYEQYF. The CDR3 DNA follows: TGTGCCAGCAGCCACTTACGAGCGGGCTCCTACGAGCAGTACTTC.

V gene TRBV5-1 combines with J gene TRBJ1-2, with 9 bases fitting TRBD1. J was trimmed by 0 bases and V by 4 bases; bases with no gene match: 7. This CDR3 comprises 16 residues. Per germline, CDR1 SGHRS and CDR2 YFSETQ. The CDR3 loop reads CASSPRTGDPNYGYTF. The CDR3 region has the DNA TGCGCCAGCAGCCCCCGGACAGGGGATCCTAACTATGGCTACACCTTC.